These 21 T cell receptor beta chains were sequenced from one sample in a study of blood T cell repertoires in COVID-19. The method was immunoSEQ multiplex PCR; TCRdb's version includes in-frame clones alone and lacks a portion of them. The profile shows roughly 270,000 clones, roughly 85% of them singletons. The sequenced sample consisted of PBMCs or T cells enriched from blood (not recorded which). The receptors stem from a woman aged 45-60 years who had recovered from COVID-19.

V and J are TRBV2 and TRBJ2-1, with D possibly matching TRBD2 (5 bases). This CDR3 is 11 amino acids long. Germline lookup yields CDR1 SNHLY and CDR2 FYNNEI. V was shortened by 3 bases and J by 10 bases, with 7 bases between the two germline ends. This CDR3 is CASSDPGEQFF. The CDR3, as DNA: TGTGCCAGCAGTGATCCGGGAGAGCAGTTCTTC.

This clone was picked up a small number of times. This chain joins TRBV27 and TRBJ2-1; D uncertain. CDR1 and CDR2 (germline): MNHEY, SMNVEV (reference sequence). Trimming shortened V by 3 bases and J by 7 bases, and 4 bases separated the two germline ends. This CDR3 has 11 amino acids. The CDR3 here is CASSLRNEQFF. CDR3 DNA: TGTGCCAGCAGTTTGAGGAATGAGCAGTTCTTC.

This clone has ten or more counts. The J gene is TRBJ2-4, the V gene TRBV29-1; 9 nucleotides align to TRBD1. V trimming: 7 bases; J trimming: 6 bases; junction bases outside the gene matches: 4. Per germline, CDR1 SQVTM and CDR2 ANQGSEA. The length of the CDR3 is 12 residues. Written as DNA, the CDR3 is TGCAGCGCTAAGGGACAGGGAAACATTCAGTACTTC. Translation: CSAKGQGNIQYF.

V is TRBV13 and J is TRBJ1-2; D unclear. Trimming pared 5 bases from V and 5 bases from J, leaving 18 bases between. Germline-derived CDR1 and CDR2 are PRHDT and FYEKMQ (reference sequence). The CDR3 totals 15 residues. The CDR3 is CASSHSVGVGYGYTF. The CDR3 bases are TGTGCCAGCAGCCACTCCGTGGGTGTCGGGTATGGCTACACCTTC.

The gene calls are TRBV18 and TRBJ1-5; 9 bases match TRBD1. The CDR3 loop spans 14 amino acids. The ends lost 6 bases at V and 3 bases at J; junction bases unmatched: 3. CDR1 is KGHSH and CDR2 is LQKENI in the germline V gene. In DNA form, the CDR3 reads TGTGCCAGCTCGGGACAGGGAGTCAATCAGCCCCAGCATTTT. The encoded protein is CASSGQGVNQPQHF.

On this clone itself: Other DNA sequences of this sample code for an identical CDR3. The chain has TRBV5-6 and TRBJ1-1; no reliable D call. Trimming took 2 bases from V and 5 from J, leaving 10 bases between them. The CDR3 runs 13 residues. Germline-derived CDR1 and CDR2 are SGHDT and YYEEEE. The CDR3 here is CASSLRRDTEAFF. The CDR3 DNA reads as TGTGCCAGCAGCTTAAGGAGGGATACTGAAGCTTTCTTT. The full variable domain, in which reference TRBV5-6 and TRBJ1-1 provide the parts outside the CDR3, is DAGVTQSPTHLIKTRGQQVTLRCSPKSGHDTVSWYQQALGQGPQFIFQYYEEEERQRGNFPDRFSGHQFPNYSSELNVNALLLGDSALYLCASSLRRDTEAFFGQGTRLTVV.

The V call is TRBV7-2, the J call TRBJ1-2; D is ambiguous. V gave up 5 bases and J gave up 2 bases, with 18 bases separating them. This CDR3 has 16 amino acids. Per the germline V gene, CDR1 is SGHTA and CDR2 is FQGNSA. CDR3 protein: CASSQRRTGFNYGYTF. The CDR3 DNA is TGTGCCAGCAGCCAGCGCCGGACGGGGTTCAACTATGGCTACACCTTC. Using reference TRBV7-2 and TRBJ1-2 for the parts outside the CDR3, the full variable domain is GAGVSQSPSNKVTEKGKDVELRCDPISGHTALYWYRQSLGQGLEFLIYFQGNSAPDKSGLPSDRFSAERTGGSVSTLTIQRTQQEDSAVYLCASSQRRTGFNYGYTFGSGTRLTVV.

The rearrangement links TRBV19 to TRBJ1-5; D gene unclear. The CDR3 extends over 16 amino acids. V dropped 3 bases and J dropped 5 bases, with 17 bases sitting between them. Germline CDR1 is LNHDA and CDR2 is SQIVND (reference sequence). CDR3 coding DNA: TGTGCCAGTAGTATCGTCAGGTTGGATTCCGATCAGCCCCAGCATTTT. This gives the protein CASSIVRLDSDQPQHF.

The rearrangement joins TRBV29-1 to TRBJ1-2; perhaps TRBD1 as D (5 bases). Per germline, CDR1 SQVTM and CDR2 ANQGSEA. The V gene lost 4 bases and the J gene lost 3 bases, with 18 bases spanning the gap. The CDR3 extends over 15 amino acids. The CDR3, as DNA: TGCAGCGTTGTGGAGGATTGGGGGGTTGACTATGGCTACACCTTC. Translation gives CSVVEDWGVDYGYTF.

The chain has TRBV18 and TRBJ1-1; possibly TRBD1 for D (5 bases). The germline CDR1 and CDR2 sequences are KGHSH and LQKENI. The CDR3 covers 15 residues. V was trimmed by 2 bases and J by 4 bases, leaving 14 bases between them. CDR3 nucleotides: TGTGCCAGCTCACCAATCCCAGGGCCGGGCACTGAAGCTTTCTTT. As protein: CASSPIPGPGTEAFF.

The chain has TRBV5-1 and TRBJ2-7; D call uncertain. The CDR3 runs to 13 residues. The germline CDR1 and CDR2 sequences are SGHRS and YFSETQ. V was clipped by 4 bases and J by 2 bases, with 10 bases between them. The CDR3: CASSPDSPYEQYF. Written as DNA, the CDR3 is TGCGCCAGCAGCCCCGACTCCCCCTACGAGCAGTACTTC.

The chain links TRBV25-1 to TRBJ2-7; TRBD1 agrees at 8 bases. Losses at the gene ends were 7 bases for V and 2 bases for J; bases not matched to a gene: 4. The CDR3 length is 13 residues. CDR1 is MGHDK and CDR2 is SYGVNS in the germline V gene. For the CDR3, the DNA is TGTGCCAGCATAGGACAGGGAACCTACGAGCAGTACTTC. Its protein is CASIGQGTYEQYF.

The chain recombines TRBV28 with TRBJ1-1, with a possible D match to TRBD1 (5 bases). The germline gives CDR1 MDHEN, CDR2 SYDVKM. The CDR3 covers 13 residues. V shed 7 bases and J shed 6 bases, with 15 bases lying between them. The CDR3, as DNA: TGTGCCAGCAACTATCTTGGGGGGTCTGAAGCTTTCTTT. Its protein product is CASNYLGGSEAFF.

The chain couples TRBV4-1 to TRBJ1-5, with a possible D match to TRBD1 (6 bases). Looked up from germline, CDR1 is MGHRA and CDR2 is YSYEKL. This CDR3 has 17 amino acids. Trimming stripped 4 bases from V and 2 bases from J, with 18 bases between. As DNA, the CDR3 is TGCGCCAGCAGCCCCCCTAGACAGGCCAGGGGCAATCAGCCCCAGCATTTT. This codes for CASSPPRQARGNQPQHF.

The rearrangement uses TRBV5-1 and TRBJ1-1; D unresolved. The CDR3 is 16 amino acids. Germline V lookup: CDR1 SGHRS, CDR2 YFSETQ. V was pared by 4 bases and J by 4 bases, with 20 bases between. CDR3 DNA sequence: TGCGCCAGCAGCCTTGGTCCGGGTGAGGAAGGCACTGAAGCTTTCTTT. It codes for CASSLGPGEEGTEAFF.

Concerning this clone: This sample includes further DNA sequences coding for the same CDR3. The V call is TRBV19, the J call TRBJ1-6; 8 bases match TRBD1. The CDR3 consists of 17 residues. Germline V gene lookup returns CDR1 LNHDA and CDR2 SQIVND (reference sequence). Trimming removed 1 base from V and 0 bases from J; junction bases left unmatched: 2. As DNA, the CDR3 is TGTGCCAGTAGTATAGGACAGGGGAGCTCCTATAATTCACCCCTCCACTTT. Translating it yields CASSIGQGSSYNSPLHF.

The rearrangement uses TRBV30 and TRBJ2-1; possibly TRBD2 for D (5 bases). Germline lookup yields CDR1 GTSNPN and CDR2 SVGIG (reference sequence). This CDR3 has 12 amino acids. Deletions cut 3 bases from V and 10 bases from J, with 13 bases between. The CDR3 here is CAWRVEGKEQFF. The CDR3 nucleotides read TGTGCCTGGAGGGTTGAGGGAAAAGAGCAGTTCTTC.

The chain recombines TRBV30 with TRBJ1-5; 8 bases align to TRBD1. The length of the CDR3 is 15 residues. Trimming at V came to 3 bases and at J to 6 bases, leaving 10 bases not matched to a gene. Looked up from germline, CDR1 is GTSNPN and CDR2 is SVGIG (reference sequence). In nucleotides, the CDR3 is TGTGCCTGGAGCGCCCAGGGGGCGAGGATTCAGCCCCAGCATTTT. Amino acids: CAWSAQGARIQPQHF.

The chain employs TRBV3-1 (or the pseudogene TRBV3-2) and TRBJ1-6, with unresolved D. The CDR3 spans 14 residues. Germline CDR1 is LGHDT and CDR2 is YNNKEL (reference sequence). Trimming removed 0 bases at V and 8 bases at J, with 8 bases between. The DNA of the CDR3 is TGTGCCAGCAGCCAAGAAGCGGCCGATTCACCCCTCCACTTT. Its protein is CASSQEAADSPLHF.

The chain joins TRBV7-9 to TRBJ2-2; TRBD1 matches 9 bases. The CDR3 runs to 16 residues. V shed 4 bases, J shed 7 bases, and the junction held 10 bases outside the gene matches. CDR1 is SEHNR, CDR2 FQNEAQ, per germline (reference sequence). The CDR3 sequence: CASSSGQGRGGGELFF. The CDR3 nucleotides read TGTGCCAGCAGCTCGGGACAGGGCCGAGGTGGCGGGGAGCTGTTTTTT.

This chain uses TRBV7-8 with TRBJ2-1, with D possibly being TRBD2 (6 bases). CDR1 and CDR2 (germline): SGHVS, FQNEAQ. Trimming took 0 bases from V and 9 from J, leaving 15 bases between them. CDR3 length: 15 residues. The CDR3 loop reads CASSLARRVGTEQFF. Written as DNA, the CDR3 is TGTGCCAGCAGCTTAGCGAGGAGGGTGGGGACTGAGCAGTTCTTC.